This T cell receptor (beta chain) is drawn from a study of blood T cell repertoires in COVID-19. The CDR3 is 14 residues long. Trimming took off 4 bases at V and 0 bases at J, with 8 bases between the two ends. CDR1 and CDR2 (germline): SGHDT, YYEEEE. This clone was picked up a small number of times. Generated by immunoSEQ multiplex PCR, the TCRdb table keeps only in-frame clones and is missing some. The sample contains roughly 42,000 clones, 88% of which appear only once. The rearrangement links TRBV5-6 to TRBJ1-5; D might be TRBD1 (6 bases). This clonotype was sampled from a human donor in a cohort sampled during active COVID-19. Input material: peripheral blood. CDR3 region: CASSGQYSNQPQHF. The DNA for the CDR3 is TGTGCCAGCAGCGGACAGTATAGCAATCAGCCCCAGCATTTT. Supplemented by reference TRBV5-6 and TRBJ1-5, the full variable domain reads DAGVTQSPTHLIKTRGQQVTLRCSPKSGHDTVSWYQQALGQGPQFIFQYYEEEERQRGNFPDRFSGHQFPNYSSELNVNALLLGDSALYLCASSGQYSNQPQHFGDGTRLSIL.